Below are 20 T cell receptor beta chains sequenced from a single sample in a study of blood T cell repertoires in COVID-19. Measured with immunoSEQ multiplex PCR; TCRdb has only the in-frame clones, and not every one. This table holds 200,000 to 250,000 clones, 80% to 90% found once. The sequenced sample consisted of peripheral blood. The source is a woman in her 50s with acute or convalescent COVID-19.

This chain uses TRBV3-1 (or the pseudogene TRBV3-2) with TRBJ2-1; D is unresolved. V lost 1 base and J 2 bases, leaving 12 bases between the germline ends. This CDR3 comprises 16 residues. Germline CDR1 LGHDT, CDR2 YNNKEL (reference sequence). The CDR3 nucleotides are TGTGCCAGCAGCCAAGGTAGCCAACCCACCTACAATGAGCAGTTCTTC. It encodes CASSQGSQPTYNEQFF.

The chain uses TRBV24-1 and TRBJ2-5; D is possibly TRBD1 (6 bases). This CDR3 spans 14 amino acids. V was cut by 6 bases and J by 3 bases, with 13 bases left in between. Germline lookup yields CDR1 KGHDR and CDR2 SFDVKD. CDR3 DNA sequence: TGTGCCACCAGTCCCGGGACACCTAAAGAGACCCAGTACTTC. It yields the protein CATSPGTPKETQYF.

The rearrangement joins TRBV7-2 to TRBJ1-5; D not resolved. V lost 0 bases, J lost 1 base, and 10 bases lay in between. The CDR3 is made up of 16 amino acids. Germline V lookup: CDR1 SGHTA, CDR2 FQGNSA. For the CDR3, the DNA is TGTGCCAGCAGCTTAGCTCCCGGGAGAAGCAATCAGCCCCAGCATTTT. Translated, it gives CASSLAPGRSNQPQHF.

This clone was picked up one time. The genes are TRBV7-9 and TRBJ1-5; no clear D gene. This CDR3 is 15 amino acids long. V was pared by 5 bases and J by 4 bases, with 15 bases between. Per the germline V gene, CDR1 is SEHNR and CDR2 is FQNEAQ (reference sequence). The CDR3 sequence: CASSPHGVQNQPQHF. The CDR3 bases are TGTGCCAGCAGCCCCCACGGGGTTCAGAATCAGCCCCAGCATTTT. The variable domain in full, with the rest retrieved from reference TRBV7-9 and TRBJ1-5, is DTGVSQNPRHKITKRGQNVTFRCDPISEHNRLYWYRQTLGQGPEFLTYFQNEAQLEKSRLLSDRFSAERPKGSFSTLEIQRTEQGDSAMYLCASSPHGVQNQPQHFGDGTRLSIL.

The gene calls are TRBV11-2 and TRBJ1-2; D may be TRBD1 (6 bases). Trimming pared 5 bases from V and 4 bases from J, leaving 14 bases between. The CDR3 totals 14 residues. Germline values: CDR1 SGHAT, CDR2 FQNNGV. The DNA for the CDR3 is TGTGCCAGCAGCAAACAGGGACCTGGCTATGGCTACACCTTC. This codes for CASSKQGPGYGYTF.

This CDR3 reads CASSSGRTGPDTQYF. The DNA of the CDR3 is TGTGCCAGCAGCTCCGGTAGGACTGGACCAGATACGCAGTATTTT. V and J are TRBV11-2 and TRBJ2-3; D is possibly TRBD2 (5 bases). Germline lookup yields CDR1 SGHAT and CDR2 FQNNGV. V was cut by 4 bases and J by 4 bases, with 15 bases left in between. The length of the CDR3 is 15 residues.

The chain is built from TRBV9 and TRBJ2-2, with a weak D call TRBD1 (5 bases). The CDR3 is 14 amino acids. Trimming took off 3 bases at V and 2 bases at J, with 8 bases between the two ends. Germline V gene lookup returns CDR1 SGDLS and CDR2 YYNGEE. The CDR3 DNA follows: TGTGCCAGCAGCGGAGGACACAACACCGGGGAGCTGTTTTTT. Translation: CASSGGHNTGELFF.

The chain recombines TRBV4-1 with TRBJ2-1; 7 bases are shared with TRBD2. Germline loops: CDR1 MGHRA, CDR2 YSYEKL. Unmatched junction bases numbered 8, after V lost 3 bases and J lost 0 bases. This CDR3 has 17 residues. As DNA, the CDR3 is TGCGCCAGCAGCCAGGGGCTCGGGGGGAGCTCCTACAATGAGCAGTTCTTC. Its protein product is CASSQGLGGSSYNEQFF.

The rearrangement links TRBV6-5 to TRBJ1-3, with 7 bases that match TRBD1. CDR1 is MNHEY and CDR2 is SVGAGI in the germline V gene. This CDR3 comprises 14 residues. V was pared by 4 bases and J by 2 bases, with 2 bases of the junction left unmatched. The CDR3 loop is CASSSTGAGNTIYF. CDR3 in DNA: TGTGCCAGCAGTTCAACAGGGGCTGGAAACACCATATATTTT.

The chain carries TRBV7-8 and TRBJ1-1, with 9 bases aligning to TRBD1. This CDR3 spans 17 amino acids. Germline-derived CDR1 and CDR2 are SGHVS and FQNEAQ. V shed 5 bases, J shed 1 base, and the junction held 11 bases outside the gene matches. The DNA of the CDR3 is TGTGCCAGCAGCGGCCGAGACAGGGGGATCTGGAACACTGAAGCTTTCTTT. It codes for CASSGRDRGIWNTEAFF.

The chain carries TRBV3-1 (or the pseudogene TRBV3-2) and TRBJ2-3; TRBD2 aligns across 16 bases. CDR3 length: 18 amino acids. With V trimmed by 4 bases and J by 6 bases, 10 bases remained unmatched. CDR1 is LGHDT and CDR2 is YNNKEL in the germline V gene (reference sequence). In nucleotides, the CDR3 is TGTGCCAGCAGCCCACTCCCGGGACTAGCGGGAGGGTTGGATACGCAGTATTTT. It translates to CASSPLPGLAGGLDTQYF.

This clone appeared a single time. The V gene is TRBV10-1, the J gene TRBJ2-1; 7 bases line up with TRBD1. Germline CDR1 and CDR2: WNHNN and SYGVQD (reference sequence). The CDR3 runs 15 residues. J gave up 5 bases and V 2 bases, and 6 bases lay outside the gene matches. The CDR3 DNA sequence: TGCGCCAGCAGTGAGGGGACAGTCCAACACAATGAGCAGTTCTTC. Translated: CASSEGTVQHNEQFF.

The V call is TRBV11-2, the J call TRBJ2-7; D gene uncertain. From germline, CDR1 is SGHAT and CDR2 FQNNGV. V dropped 2 bases and J dropped 1 base, with 9 bases sitting between them. The CDR3 loop spans 14 amino acids. The CDR3 DNA reads TGTGCCAGCAGCTTATTAGACTTATCCTACGAGCAGTACTTC. Its translation is CASSLLDLSYEQYF. Together with reference TRBV11-2 and TRBJ2-7, the CDR3 gives the full variable domain: EAGVAQSPRYKIIEKRQSVAFWCNPISGHATLYWYQQILGQGPKLLIQFQNNGVVDDSQLPKDRFSAERLKGVDSTLKIQPAKLEDSAVYLCASSLLDLSYEQYFGPGTRLTVT.

Written as DNA, the CDR3 is TGTGCCAGCAGCGTATACAGGGGTATACCCGGGGAGCTGTTTTTT. Encoded protein: CASSVYRGIPGELFF. This sequence joins TRBV9 and TRBJ2-2; 7 bases align to TRBD1. The ends lost 1 base at V and 6 bases at J; junction bases unmatched: 6. This CDR3 has 15 residues. From germline, CDR1 is SGDLS and CDR2 YYNGEE.

J is TRBJ1-4 and V is TRBV12-3 or TRBV12-4; D ambiguous. Trimming pared 6 bases from V and 7 bases from J, leaving 12 bases between. The CDR3 length is 13 residues. The CDR3 region is CASRPREGEKLFF. CDR3 sequence (DNA): TGTGCCAGCAGACCACGGGAGGGTGAAAAACTGTTTTTT.

This rearrangement joins TRBV6-5 to TRBJ2-7, with TRBD1 identical over 10 bases. Germline CDR1 reads MNHEY; CDR2 reads SVGAGI. With V trimmed by 6 bases and J by 1 base, 3 bases remained unmatched. The CDR3 is 14 amino acids. CDR3 sequence: CASSPGQGSYEQYF. For the CDR3, the DNA is TGTGCCAGCAGCCCGGGACAGGGGTCCTACGAGCAGTACTTC.

The chain is built from TRBV10-3 and TRBJ2-6, with D unresolved. Germline V CDR1 and CDR2: ENHRY, SYGVKD. The length of the CDR3 is 13 residues. Trimming removed 5 bases at V and 3 bases at J, with 5 bases between. CDR3 amino acids: CAISQVGANVLTF. Written as DNA, the CDR3 is TGTGCCATCAGTCAGGTTGGGGCCAACGTCCTGACTTTC.

The table lists this clone with a few counts. This chain joins TRBV7-9 and TRBJ1-2; 10 nucleotides agree with TRBD1. CDR1 and CDR2 from the germline V gene are SEHNR and FQNEAQ (reference sequence). The J segment lost 5 bases and the V segment lost 5 bases, leaving 5 bases of the junction unmatched. This CDR3 has 14 residues. CDR3 region: CASSPGDRGYGYTF. The CDR3 nucleotides are TGTGCCAGCAGCCCCGGGGACAGGGGATATGGCTACACCTTC.

CDR3 coding DNA: TGTGCCAGCAGCTTAGATAATGGCCCACGCTCTGGAAACACCATATATTTT. Translated, it gives CASSLDNGPRSGNTIYF. The chain couples TRBV11-3 to TRBJ1-3; no clear D. Trimming took off 0 bases at V and 0 bases at J, with 12 bases between the two ends. The CDR3 spans 17 residues. Germline V gives CDR1 SGHNT, CDR2 YENEEA.

The chain uses TRBV18 and TRBJ2-7, with TRBD2 identical over 10 bases. V lost 6 bases to trimming and J lost 6 bases; unmatched junction nucleotides: 17. CDR1 is KGHSH and CDR2 is LQKENI in the germline V gene. The CDR3 sequence is 17 residues long. CDR3 sequence reads: CASSLGKTSGSHLEQYF. In DNA form, the CDR3 reads TGTGCCAGCTCCCTGGGGAAGACTAGCGGGTCCCATCTCGAGCAGTACTTC. Full variable domain (missing parts from reference TRBV18 and TRBJ2-7): NAGVMQNPRHLVRRRGQEARLRCSPMKGHSHVYWYRQLPEEGLKFMVYLQKENIIDESGMPKERFSAEFPKEGPSILRIQQVVRGDSAAYFCASSLGKTSGSHLEQYFGPGTRLTVT.